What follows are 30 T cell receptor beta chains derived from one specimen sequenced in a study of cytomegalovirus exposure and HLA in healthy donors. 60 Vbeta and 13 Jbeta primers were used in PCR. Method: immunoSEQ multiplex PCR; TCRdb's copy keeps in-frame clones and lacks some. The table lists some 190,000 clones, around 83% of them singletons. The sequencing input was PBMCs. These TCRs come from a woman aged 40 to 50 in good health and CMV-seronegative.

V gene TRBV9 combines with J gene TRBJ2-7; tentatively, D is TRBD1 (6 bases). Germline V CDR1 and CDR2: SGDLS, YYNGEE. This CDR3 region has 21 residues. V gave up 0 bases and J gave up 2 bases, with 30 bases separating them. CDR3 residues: CASSVGPLRGIIAGTTYEQYF. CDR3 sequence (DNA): TGTGCCAGCAGCGTAGGGCCCCTGAGAGGTATTATCGCAGGGACAACCTACGAGCAGTACTTC.

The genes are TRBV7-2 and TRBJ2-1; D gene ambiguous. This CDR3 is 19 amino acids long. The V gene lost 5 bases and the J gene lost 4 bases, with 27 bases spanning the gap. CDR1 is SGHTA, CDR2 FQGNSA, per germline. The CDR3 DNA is TGTGCCAGCAGCGTCAGACAAGACCATGACCCTCTGAATTACAATGAGCAGTTCTTC. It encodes CASSVRQDHDPLNYNEQFF. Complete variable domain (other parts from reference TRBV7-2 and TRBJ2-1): GAGVSQSPSNKVTEKGKDVELRCDPISGHTALYWYRQSLGQGLEFLIYFQGNSAPDKSGLPSDRFSAERTGGSVSTLTIQRTQQEDSAVYLCASSVRQDHDPLNYNEQFFGPGTRLTVL.

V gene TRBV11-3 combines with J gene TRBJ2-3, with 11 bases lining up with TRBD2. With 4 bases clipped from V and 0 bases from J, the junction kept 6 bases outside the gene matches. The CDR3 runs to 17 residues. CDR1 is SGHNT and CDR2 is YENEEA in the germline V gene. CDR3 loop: CASSSGTSGPSTDTQYF. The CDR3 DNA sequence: TGTGCCAGCAGCTCAGGGACTAGCGGACCTAGCACAGATACGCAGTATTTT.

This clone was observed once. In DNA, the CDR3 is TGTGCCAGCAGCGAAAGGGCCCAGGGCTACGAGCAGTACGTC. This sequence encodes CASSERAQGYEQYV. The rearrangement links TRBV6-1 to TRBJ2-7; D may be TRBD1 (5 bases). V dropped 6 bases and J dropped 3 bases, with 15 bases sitting between them. CDR3 length: 14 residues. In germline, CDR1 is MNHNS, CDR2 SASEGT.

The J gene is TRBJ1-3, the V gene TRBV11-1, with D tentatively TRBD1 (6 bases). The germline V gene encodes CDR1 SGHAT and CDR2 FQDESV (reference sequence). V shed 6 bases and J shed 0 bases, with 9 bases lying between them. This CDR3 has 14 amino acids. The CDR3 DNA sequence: TGTGCCAGCAGTACAGGGAACTCTGGAAACACCATATATTTT. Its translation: CASSTGNSGNTIYF.

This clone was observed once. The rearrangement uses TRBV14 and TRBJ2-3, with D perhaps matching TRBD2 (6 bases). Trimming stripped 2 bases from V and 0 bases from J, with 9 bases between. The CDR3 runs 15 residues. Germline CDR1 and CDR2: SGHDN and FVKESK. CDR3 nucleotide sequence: TGTGCCAGCAGCCAAACCGGGACTAGCACAGATACGCAGTATTTT. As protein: CASSQTGTSTDTQYF.

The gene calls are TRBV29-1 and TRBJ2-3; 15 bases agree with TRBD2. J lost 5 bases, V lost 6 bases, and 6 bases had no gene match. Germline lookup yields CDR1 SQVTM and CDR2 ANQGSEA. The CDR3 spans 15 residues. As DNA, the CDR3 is TGCAGCGTCCGGACTAGCGGGAGGGCCGAAGATACGCAGTATTTT. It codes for CSVRTSGRAEDTQYF.

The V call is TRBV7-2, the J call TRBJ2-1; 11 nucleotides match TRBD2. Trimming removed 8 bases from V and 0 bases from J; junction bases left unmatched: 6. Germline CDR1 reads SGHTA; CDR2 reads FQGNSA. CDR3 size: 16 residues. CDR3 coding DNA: TGTGCCAGCTCAATAGCGGGGGGGTTCTCCTACAATGAGCAGTTCTTC. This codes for CASSIAGGFSYNEQFF.

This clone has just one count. The DNA of the CDR3 is TGTGCCAGCAGTAAATCAGGGGACATCTATGGCTACACCTTC. This encodes CASSKSGDIYGYTF. The chain links TRBV6-5 to TRBJ1-2; maybe TRBD1 (6 bases). Germline V gene data show CDR1 as MNHEY and CDR2 as SVGAGI. Trimming left V 5 bases short and J 4 bases short, with 14 bases between. This CDR3 has 14 amino acids.

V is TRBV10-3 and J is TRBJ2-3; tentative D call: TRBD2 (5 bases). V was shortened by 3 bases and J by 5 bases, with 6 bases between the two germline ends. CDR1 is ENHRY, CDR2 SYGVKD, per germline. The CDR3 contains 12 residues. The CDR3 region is CAISDEGDTQYF. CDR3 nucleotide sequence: TGTGCCATCAGTGATGAGGGAGATACGCAGTATTTT.

The CDR3 region is CASSQGGAKSSYNEQFF. CDR3 nucleotide sequence: TGCGCCAGCAGCCAAGGTGGAGCTAAAAGTTCCTACAATGAGCAGTTCTTC. The V call is TRBV4-3, the J call TRBJ2-1; D gene uncertain. CDR3 length equals 17 residues. V lost 1 base to trimming and J lost 1 base, with 14 bases between them. CDR1 and CDR2 (germline): LGHNA, YSLEER.

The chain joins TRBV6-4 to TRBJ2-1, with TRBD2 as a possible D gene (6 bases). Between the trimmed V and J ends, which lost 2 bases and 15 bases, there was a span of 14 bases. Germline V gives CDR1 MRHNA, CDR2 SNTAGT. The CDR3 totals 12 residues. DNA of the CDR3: TGTGCCAGCAGTGACAAGTCCAGGGACTTGTTCTTC. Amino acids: CASSDKSRDLFF.

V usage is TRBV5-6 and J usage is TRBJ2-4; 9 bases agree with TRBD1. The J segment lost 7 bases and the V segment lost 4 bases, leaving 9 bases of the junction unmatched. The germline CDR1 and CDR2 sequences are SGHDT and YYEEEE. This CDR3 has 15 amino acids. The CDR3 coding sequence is TGTGCCAGCAGCCCCTTGACAGGGGGGGAGAACATTCAGTACTTC. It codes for CASSPLTGGENIQYF.

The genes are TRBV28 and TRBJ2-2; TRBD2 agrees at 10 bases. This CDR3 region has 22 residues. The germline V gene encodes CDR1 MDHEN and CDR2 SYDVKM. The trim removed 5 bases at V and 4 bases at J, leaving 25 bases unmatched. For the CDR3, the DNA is TGTGCCAGCAGTCCTGCGAGGGGGCGAATTTATAGCGGGAGGATCCTCACCGGGGAGCTGTTTTTT. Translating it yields CASSPARGRIYSGRILTGELFF.

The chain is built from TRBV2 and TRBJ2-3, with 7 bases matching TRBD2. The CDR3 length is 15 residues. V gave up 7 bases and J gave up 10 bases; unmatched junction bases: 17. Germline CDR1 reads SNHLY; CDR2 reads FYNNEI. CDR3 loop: CASTLGLEGVWPQYF. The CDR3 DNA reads TGTGCCAGCACCCTCGGACTAGAAGGTGTCTGGCCGCAGTATTTT.

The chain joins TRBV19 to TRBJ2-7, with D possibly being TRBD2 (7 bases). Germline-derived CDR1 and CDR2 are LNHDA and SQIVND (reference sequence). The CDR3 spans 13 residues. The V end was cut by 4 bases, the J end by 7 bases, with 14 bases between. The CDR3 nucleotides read TGTGCCAGTAGTAGAACACAGGGAGGGGAGCAGTACTTC. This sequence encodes CASSRTQGGEQYF.

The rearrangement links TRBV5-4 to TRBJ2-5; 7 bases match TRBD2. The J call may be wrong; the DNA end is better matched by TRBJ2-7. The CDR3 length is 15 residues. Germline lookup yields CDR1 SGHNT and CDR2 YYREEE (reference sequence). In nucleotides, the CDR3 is TGTGCCAGCAGCTTGGTGGCGGGAGTGATCCACGAGCAGTACTTC. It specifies CASSLVAGVIHEQYF.

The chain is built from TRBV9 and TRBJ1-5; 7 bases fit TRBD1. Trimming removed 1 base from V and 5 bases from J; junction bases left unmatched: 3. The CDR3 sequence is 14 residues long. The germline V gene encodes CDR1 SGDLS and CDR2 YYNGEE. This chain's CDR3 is CASSVQGDDQPQHF. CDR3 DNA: TGTGCCAGCAGCGTACAGGGGGATGATCAGCCCCAGCATTTT.

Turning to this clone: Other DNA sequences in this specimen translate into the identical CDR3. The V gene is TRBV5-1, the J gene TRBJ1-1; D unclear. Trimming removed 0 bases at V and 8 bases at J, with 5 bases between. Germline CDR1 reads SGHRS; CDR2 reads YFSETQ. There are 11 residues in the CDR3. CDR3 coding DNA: TGCGCCAGCAGCTTGGGCGGGGAAGCTTTCTTT. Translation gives CASSLGGEAFF.

This CDR3 reads CASSFPRGGYGYTF. Here the CDR3 DNA reads TGTGCCAGCAGTTTTCCAAGGGGGGGCTATGGCTACACCTTC. The chain couples TRBV28 to TRBJ1-2; maybe TRBD1 (6 bases). The germline V gene has CDR1 MDHEN and CDR2 SYDVKM. The ends were cut back, 3 bases at V and 4 bases at J, with 12 bases in the middle. The length of the CDR3 is 14 residues.

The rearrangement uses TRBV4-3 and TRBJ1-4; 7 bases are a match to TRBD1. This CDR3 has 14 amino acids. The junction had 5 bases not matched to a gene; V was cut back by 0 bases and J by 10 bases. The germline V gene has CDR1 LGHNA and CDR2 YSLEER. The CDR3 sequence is CASSQEGSGGKLFF. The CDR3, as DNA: TGCGCCAGCAGCCAAGAGGGGTCAGGGGGAAAACTGTTTTTT.

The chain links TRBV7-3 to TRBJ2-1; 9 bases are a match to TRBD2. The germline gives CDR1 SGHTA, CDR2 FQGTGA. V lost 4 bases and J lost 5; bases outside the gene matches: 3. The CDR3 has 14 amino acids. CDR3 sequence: CASSWTSDNNEQFF. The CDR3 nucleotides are TGTGCCAGCAGCTGGACTAGCGACAACAATGAGCAGTTCTTC.

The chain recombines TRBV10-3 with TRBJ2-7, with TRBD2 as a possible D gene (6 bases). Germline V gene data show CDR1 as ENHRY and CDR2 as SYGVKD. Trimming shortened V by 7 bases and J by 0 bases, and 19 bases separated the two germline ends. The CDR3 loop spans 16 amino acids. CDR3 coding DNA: TGTGCCATCACCAGGGACTCTTTTCTAAGCTCCTACGAGCAGTACGTC. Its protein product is CAITRDSFLSSYEQYV.

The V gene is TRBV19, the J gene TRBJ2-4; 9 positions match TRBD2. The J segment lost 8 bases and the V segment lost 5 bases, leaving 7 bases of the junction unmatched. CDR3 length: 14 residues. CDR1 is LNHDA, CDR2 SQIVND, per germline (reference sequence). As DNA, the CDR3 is TGTGCCAGTAGTCCCGTGGGCGGGAGGGACATTCAGTACTTC. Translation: CASSPVGGRDIQYF.

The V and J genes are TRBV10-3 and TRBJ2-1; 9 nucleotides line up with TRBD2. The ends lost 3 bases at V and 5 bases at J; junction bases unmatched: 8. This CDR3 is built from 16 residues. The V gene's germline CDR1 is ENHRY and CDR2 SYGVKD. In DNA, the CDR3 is TGTGCCATCAGTGACCGAGGCGGGAGGGGAGACAATGAGCAGTTCTTC. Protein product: CAISDRGGRGDNEQFF.

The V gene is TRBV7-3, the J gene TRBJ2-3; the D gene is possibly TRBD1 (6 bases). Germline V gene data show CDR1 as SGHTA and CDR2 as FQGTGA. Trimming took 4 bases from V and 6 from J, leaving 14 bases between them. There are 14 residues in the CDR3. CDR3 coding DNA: TGTGCCAGCAGCTCCACCGGGACAAGTGATACGCAGTATTTT. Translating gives CASSSTGTSDTQYF.

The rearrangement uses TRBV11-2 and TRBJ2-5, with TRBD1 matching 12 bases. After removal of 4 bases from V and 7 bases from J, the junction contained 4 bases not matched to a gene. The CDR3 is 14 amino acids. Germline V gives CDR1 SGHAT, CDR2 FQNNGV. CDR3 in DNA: TGTGCCAGCAGCTCGCCGGGACAGGGGGCGACCCAGTACTTC. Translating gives CASSSPGQGATQYF.

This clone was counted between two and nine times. CDR3 protein: CASSLALREWNEQFF. The CDR3 DNA is TGCGCCAGCAGCTTGGCCCTGAGGGAGTGGAATGAGCAGTTCTTC. The rearrangement uses TRBV5-1 and TRBJ2-1; the D gene is possibly TRBD2 (5 bases). CDR1 SGHRS and CDR2 YFSETQ come from the germline V gene. V gave up 0 bases and J gave up 7 bases, with 14 bases separating them. The CDR3 is 15 residues long.

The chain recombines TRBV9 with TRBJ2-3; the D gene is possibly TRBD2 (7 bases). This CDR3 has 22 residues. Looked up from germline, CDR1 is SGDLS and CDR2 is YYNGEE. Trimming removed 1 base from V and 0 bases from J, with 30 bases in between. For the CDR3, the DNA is TGTGCCAGCAGCGTAACGTCCGGGGGGCTCCTCGTCGGGGGAGCCAGCACAGATACGCAGTATTTT. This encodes CASSVTSGGLLVGGASTDTQYF.

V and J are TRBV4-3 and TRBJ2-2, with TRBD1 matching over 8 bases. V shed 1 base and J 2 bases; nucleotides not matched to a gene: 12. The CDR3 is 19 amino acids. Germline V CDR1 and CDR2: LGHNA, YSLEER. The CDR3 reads CASSQGMGPGGPNTGELFF. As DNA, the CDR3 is TGCGCCAGCAGCCAAGGAATGGGGCCAGGGGGCCCAAACACCGGGGAGCTGTTTTTT.